A selection of T cell receptor beta chains follows, all from one sample in a study of T cell repertoires in cytomegalovirus infection. TCRdb re-derived calls from the reads in MiXCR, one entry per CDR3 protein. The data contain about 920,000 distinct CDR3 sequences, roughly 30% of them singletons. Antigens of these TCRs are unknown. The material sequenced was cultured CD8+ T cells from PBMCs, taken from culture after CMV antigen stimulation. The receptors come from a human donor in good health (CMV status not recorded). Some clones in this sample may be carry-over from other donors' samples. Both conserved end residues are trimmed from each CDR3. Expanded clones are given a class, and other clones once, few, many or no size at all.

V gene	clone size	J gene	CDR3 protein
TRBV6-2/TRBV6-3	-	TRBJ2-1	ASSYTLADSYNEQF
TRBV29-1	few	TRBJ1-2	SVEDGDRGLYGYT
TRBV7-2	many	TRBJ1-2	ASSLISRDRVNGYT
TRBV14	few	TRBJ2-5	ASSQDMTGSEETQY
TRBV10-3	-	TRBJ1-1	AIRESSSLEAF
TRBV9	few	TRBJ1-1	ASSVGEGLEAF
TRBV9	-	TRBJ2-3	ASSPASMEDTQY
TRBV12-3/TRBV12-4	-	TRBJ1-3	ASSPGPTGNTIY
TRBV7-2	many	TRBJ2-4	ASSYPGGKNIQY
TRBV6-6	-	TRBJ1-5	AMSAGVEQPQH
TRBV12-3/TRBV12-4	-	TRBJ1-2	ASSLDQGYYGYT
TRBV6-2/TRBV6-3	few	TRBJ2-1	ASSPIRRLHYNEQF
TRBV12-5	few	TRBJ1-4	ASGFEPRKLF
TRBV6-1	few	TRBJ1-1	ASSPSGGFTEAF
TRBV2	-	TRBJ2-5	ASIQPQETQY
TRBV15	-	TRBJ2-1	ATSSDYEQF